This T cell receptor beta chain was documented in a study of siplizumab effects on memory and regulatory T cells. The repertoire was sequenced with immunoSEQ multiplex PCR; TCRdb's copy has only in-frame clones and lacks some. The sample records about 50,000 clones, roughly 87% being singletons. The germline V gene encodes CDR1 LNHDA and CDR2 SQIVND (reference sequence). V was clipped by 2 bases and J by 4 bases; unmatched bases: 7. The CDR3 totals 15 residues. Study findings and constraints: The Treg-derived share of mappable alloreactive CD4+ clones averaged roughly 64% with siplizumab and roughly 28% in controls. Among sequences traceable to unstimulated CD4+ memory cells, alloreactive ones were significantly reduced by siplizumab.

Of note for this clone: Its antigen is not identified.

The chain combines TRBV19 with TRBJ1-2, with 7 bases aligning to TRBD1. Material for sequencing was naive CD8+ T cells sorted from blood. This TCR was recovered from a human donor in good health. DNA for the CDR3: TGTGCCAGTAGTATATCCCTGGGACAGCCCTATGGCTACACCTTC. It codes for CASSISLGQPYGYTF. Combining the CDR3 with reference TRBV19 and TRBJ1-2 gives the whole variable domain DGGITQSPKYLFRKEGQNVTLSCEQNLNHDAMYWYRQDPGQGLRLIYYSQIVNDFQKGDIAEGYSVSREKKESFPLTVTSAQKNPTAFYLCASSISLGQPYGYTFGSGTRLTVV.